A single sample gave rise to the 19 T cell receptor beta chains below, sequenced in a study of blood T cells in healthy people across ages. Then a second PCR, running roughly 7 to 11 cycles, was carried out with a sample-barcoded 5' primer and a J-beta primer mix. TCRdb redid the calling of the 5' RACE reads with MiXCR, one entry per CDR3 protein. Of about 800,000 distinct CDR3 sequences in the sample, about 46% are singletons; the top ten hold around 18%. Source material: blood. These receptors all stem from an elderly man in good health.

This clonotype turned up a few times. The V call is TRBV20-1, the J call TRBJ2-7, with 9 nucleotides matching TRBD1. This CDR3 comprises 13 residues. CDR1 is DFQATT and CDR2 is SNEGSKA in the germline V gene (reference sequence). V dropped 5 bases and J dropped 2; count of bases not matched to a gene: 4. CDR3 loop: CSAARDRAYEQYF. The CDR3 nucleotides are TGCAGTGCTGCCCGGGACAGGGCCTACGAGCAGTACTTC.

The CDR3: CASSYAASGSETQYF. DNA of the CDR3: TGTGCCAGCAGTTATGCCGCCTCGGGGTCGGAGACCCAGTACTTC. The chain links TRBV12-3 or TRBV12-4 to TRBJ2-5, with a weak D call TRBD2 (5 bases). The CDR3 has 15 residues. V dropped 4 bases and J dropped 5 bases, with 17 bases sitting between them.

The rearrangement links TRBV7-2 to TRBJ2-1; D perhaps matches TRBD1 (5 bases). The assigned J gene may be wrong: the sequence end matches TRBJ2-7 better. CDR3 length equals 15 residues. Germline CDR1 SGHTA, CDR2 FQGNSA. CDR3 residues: CASSFDSSSYNEQYF. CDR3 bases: TGTGCCAGCAGCTTTGACAGTAGCTCCTACAATGAGCAGTACTTC.

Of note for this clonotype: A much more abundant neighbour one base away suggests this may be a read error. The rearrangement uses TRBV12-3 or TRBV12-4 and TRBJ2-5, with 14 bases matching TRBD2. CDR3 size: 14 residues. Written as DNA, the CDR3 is TGTGCCAGCAGTCTAGCCGGGACTAGCGGGAGACGGTACTTC. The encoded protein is CASSLAGTSGRRYF.

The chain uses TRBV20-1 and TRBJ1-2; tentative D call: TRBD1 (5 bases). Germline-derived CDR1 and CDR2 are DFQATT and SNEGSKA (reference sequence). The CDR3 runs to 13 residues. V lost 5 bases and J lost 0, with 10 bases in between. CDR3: CSALQETNYGYTF. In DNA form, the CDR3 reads TGCAGTGCTCTACAGGAGACTAACTATGGCTACACCTTC.

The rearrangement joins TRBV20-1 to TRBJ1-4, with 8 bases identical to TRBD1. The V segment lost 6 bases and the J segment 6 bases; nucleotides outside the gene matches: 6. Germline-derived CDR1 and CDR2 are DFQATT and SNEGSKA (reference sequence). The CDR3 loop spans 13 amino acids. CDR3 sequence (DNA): TGCAGTGCCGCACAGGGGGAATATGAAAAACTGTTTTTT. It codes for CSAAQGEYEKLFF.

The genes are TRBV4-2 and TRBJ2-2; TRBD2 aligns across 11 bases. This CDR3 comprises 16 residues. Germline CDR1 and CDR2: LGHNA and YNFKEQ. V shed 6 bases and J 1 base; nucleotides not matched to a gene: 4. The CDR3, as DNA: TGTGCCAGCAGGTCCGGGACTAGCGGGAACACCGGGGAGCTGTTTTTT. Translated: CASRSGTSGNTGELFF.

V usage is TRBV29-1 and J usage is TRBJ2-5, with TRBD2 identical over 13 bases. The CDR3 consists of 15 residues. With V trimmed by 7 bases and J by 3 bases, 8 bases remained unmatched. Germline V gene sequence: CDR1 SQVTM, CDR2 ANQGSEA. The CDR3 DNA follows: TGCAGCGCTTCGACTAGCGGGAGGCCGGAAGAGACCCAGTACTTC. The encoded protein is CSASTSGRPEETQYF.

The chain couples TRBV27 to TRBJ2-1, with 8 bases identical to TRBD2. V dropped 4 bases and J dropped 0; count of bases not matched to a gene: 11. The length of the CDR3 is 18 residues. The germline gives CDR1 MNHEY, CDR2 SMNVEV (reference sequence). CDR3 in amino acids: CASSYSYSGASSYNEQFF. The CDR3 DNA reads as TGTGCCAGCAGTTATTCTTATAGCGGGGCGAGCTCCTACAATGAGCAGTTCTTC.

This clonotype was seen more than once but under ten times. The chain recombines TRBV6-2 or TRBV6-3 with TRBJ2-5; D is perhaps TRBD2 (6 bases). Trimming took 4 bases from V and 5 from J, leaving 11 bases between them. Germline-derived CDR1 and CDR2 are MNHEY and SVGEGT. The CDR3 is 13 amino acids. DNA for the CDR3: TGTGCCAGCAGTTTGACGGGAGTGGAGACCCAGTACTTC. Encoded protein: CASSLTGVETQYF.

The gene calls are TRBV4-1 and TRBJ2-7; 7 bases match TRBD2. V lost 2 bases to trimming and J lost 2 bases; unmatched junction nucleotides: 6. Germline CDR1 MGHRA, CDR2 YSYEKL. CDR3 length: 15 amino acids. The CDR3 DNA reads TGCGCCAGCAGCCAATTAGCGGGCCCTACCTACGAGCAGTACTTC. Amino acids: CASSQLAGPTYEQYF.

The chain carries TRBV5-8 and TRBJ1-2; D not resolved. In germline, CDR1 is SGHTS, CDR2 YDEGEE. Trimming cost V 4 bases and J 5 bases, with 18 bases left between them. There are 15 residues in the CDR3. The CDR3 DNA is TGTGCCAGCAGCCCGGACCCAGCGGCAGGATATGGCTACACCTTC. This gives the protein CASSPDPAAGYGYTF. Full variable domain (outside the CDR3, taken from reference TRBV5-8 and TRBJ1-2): EAGVTQSPTHLIKTRGQQATLRCSPISGHTSVYWYQQALGLGLQFLLWYDEGEERNRGNFPPRFSGRQFPNYSSELNVNALELEDSALYLCASSPDPAAGYGYTFGSGTRLTVV.

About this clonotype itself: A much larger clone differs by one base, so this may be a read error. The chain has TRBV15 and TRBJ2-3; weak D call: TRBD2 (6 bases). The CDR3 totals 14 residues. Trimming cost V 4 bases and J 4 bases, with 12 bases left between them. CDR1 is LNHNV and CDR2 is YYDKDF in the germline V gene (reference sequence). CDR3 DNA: TGTGCCACCAGCATGGTCGGGAGCCCAGATACGCAGTATTTT. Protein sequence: CATSMVGSPDTQYF.

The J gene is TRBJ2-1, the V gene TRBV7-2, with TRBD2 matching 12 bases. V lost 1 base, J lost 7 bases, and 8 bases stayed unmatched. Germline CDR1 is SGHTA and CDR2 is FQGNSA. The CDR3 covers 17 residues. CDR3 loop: CASSLGLAGGRGNEQFF. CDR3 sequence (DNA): TGTGCCAGCAGCTTAGGCCTAGCGGGAGGGCGGGGGAATGAGCAGTTCTTC.

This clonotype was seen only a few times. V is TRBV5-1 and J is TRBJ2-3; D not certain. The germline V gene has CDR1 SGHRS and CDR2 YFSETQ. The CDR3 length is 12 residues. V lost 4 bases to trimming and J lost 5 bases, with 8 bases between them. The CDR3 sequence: CASSNWGDTQYF. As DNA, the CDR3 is TGCGCCAGCAGCAACTGGGGAGATACGCAGTATTTT.

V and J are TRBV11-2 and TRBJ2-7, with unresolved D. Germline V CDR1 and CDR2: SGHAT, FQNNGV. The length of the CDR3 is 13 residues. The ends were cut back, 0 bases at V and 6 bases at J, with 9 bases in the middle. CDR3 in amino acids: CASSLELSSEQYF. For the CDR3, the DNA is TGTGCCAGCAGCTTAGAGTTGTCTTCCGAGCAGTACTTC.

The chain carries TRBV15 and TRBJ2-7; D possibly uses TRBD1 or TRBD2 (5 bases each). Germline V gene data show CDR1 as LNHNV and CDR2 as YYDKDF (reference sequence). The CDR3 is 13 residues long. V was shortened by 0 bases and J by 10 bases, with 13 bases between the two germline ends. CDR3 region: CATSRDMRGSQYF. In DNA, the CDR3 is TGTGCCACCAGCAGAGATATGAGGGGAAGTCAGTACTTC.

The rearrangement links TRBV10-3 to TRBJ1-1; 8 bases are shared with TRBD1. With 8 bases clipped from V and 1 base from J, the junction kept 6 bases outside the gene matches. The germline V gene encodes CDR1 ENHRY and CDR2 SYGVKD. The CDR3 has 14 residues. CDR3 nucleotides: TGTGCCATCCGGCAGGGGGCTCGGAACACTGAAGCTTTCTTT. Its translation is CAIRQGARNTEAFF.

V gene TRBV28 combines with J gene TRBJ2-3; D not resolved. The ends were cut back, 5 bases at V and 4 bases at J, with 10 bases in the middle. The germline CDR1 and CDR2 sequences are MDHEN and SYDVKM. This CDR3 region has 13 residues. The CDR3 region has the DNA TGTGCCAGCAGTGTCCCAGGCCCAGATACGCAGTATTTT. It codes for CASSVPGPDTQYF.